These 22 T cell receptor beta chains were all obtained from the same sample, sequenced in a study of liver allograft versus peripheral blood T cells. Study context: Recipients' peripheral blood served as the comparator for T cell receptor repertoires in transplanted livers.

One entry per CDR3 protein, called by TCRdb with MiXCR from the reads. The sample lists about 6,600 distinct CDR3 sequences; approximately 16% were seen once. The receptors here all came from a human patient who had a liver transplant. Some T cells may be graft donor cells.

The chain joins TRBV20-1 to TRBJ1-2, with TRBD1 matching 8 bases. The CDR3 sequence is 14 residues long. The germline CDR1 and CDR2 sequences are DFQATT and SNEGSKA (reference sequence). The V segment lost 6 bases and the J segment 7 bases; nucleotides outside the gene matches: 13. CDR3 loop: CSAPREQGGSGYTF. In DNA form, the CDR3 reads TGCAGTGCCCCGCGAGAACAGGGGGGAAGTGGCTACACCTTC.

This clonotype is medium-sized (0.01 to 0.1%) within its sample. The chain couples TRBV18 to TRBJ1-1; 7 positions agree with TRBD1. The CDR3 consists of 15 residues. The V and J ends lost 1 base and 1 base, in that order; junction bases with no gene match: 3. Germline-derived CDR1 and CDR2 are KGHSH and LQKENI. CDR3 coding DNA: TGTGCCAGCTCACCACGACAGGGCGGGAACACTGAAGCTTTCTTT. This codes for CASSPRQGGNTEAFF.

This clonotype occurred a few times. This chain uses TRBV19 with TRBJ1-4; 8 bases fit TRBD1. Germline CDR1 LNHDA, CDR2 SQIVND (reference sequence). The CDR3 contains 14 residues. V lost 4 bases, J lost 7 bases, and 5 bases stayed unmatched. Written as DNA, the CDR3 is TGTGCCAGTAGTAGCTCAGGGGGCCGTGAAAAACTGTTTTTT. This sequence encodes CASSSSGGREKLFF.

As for this clonotype: A much larger clone is a single base away; this may be a read error. The chain links TRBV7-2 to TRBJ2-6; 7 nucleotides line up with TRBD1. CDR1 and CDR2 (germline): SGHTA, FQGNSA. V shed 4 bases, J shed 2 bases, and the junction held 2 bases outside the gene matches. CDR3 size: 15 residues. CDR3 residues: CASSYQGAGANVLTF. The CDR3 DNA sequence: TGTGCCAGCAGCTACCAGGGGGCTGGGGCCAACGTCCTGACTTTC.

The sample holds many counts of this clonotype. The chain carries TRBV5-4 and TRBJ1-2, with D uncertain. This CDR3 has 15 amino acids. V was cut by 0 bases and J by 4 bases, with 13 bases left in between. CDR1 is SGHNT and CDR2 is YYREEE in the germline V gene (reference sequence). CDR3 sequence reads: CASSLEAGYGYGYTF. CDR3 DNA sequence: TGTGCCAGCAGCTTGGAGGCGGGCTATGGCTATGGCTACACCTTC.

This clonotype appeared a few times. V and J are TRBV5-4 and TRBJ2-1; D is tentatively TRBD1 or TRBD2 (5 bases each). Trimming took off 0 bases at V and 5 bases at J, with 12 bases between the two ends. CDR3 length equals 15 residues. In germline, CDR1 is SGHNT, CDR2 YYREEE (reference sequence). CDR3 sequence: CASSLDQGPHNEQFF. CDR3 in DNA: TGTGCCAGCAGCTTGGACCAGGGACCCCACAATGAGCAGTTCTTC. The entire variable domain, with the rest obtained from reference TRBV5-4 and TRBJ2-1, is as follows: ETGVTQSPTHLIKTRGQQVTLRCSSQSGHNTVSWYQQALGQGPQFIFQYYREEENGRGNFPPRFSGLQFPNYSSELNVNALELDDSALYLCASSLDQGPHNEQFFGPGTRLTVL.

This clonotype came up many times. This rearrangement joins TRBV19 to TRBJ1-2; a weak D match, TRBD1 (5 bases). From germline, CDR1 is LNHDA and CDR2 SQIVND (reference sequence). V dropped 3 bases and J dropped 8 bases, with 13 bases sitting between them. The length of the CDR3 is 13 residues. DNA of the CDR3: TGTGCCAGTAGTATCCCCTCGGGGGACGGCTACACCTTC. Residues: CASSIPSGDGYTF.

This clonotype is medium-sized in the sample. V gene TRBV30 combines with J gene TRBJ1-6; D unclear. CDR3 length: 18 residues. Germline assignment: CDR1 GTSNPN and CDR2 SVGIG (reference sequence). Trimming shortened V by 2 bases and J by 4 bases, and 21 bases separated the two germline ends. Here the CDR3 reads CAWSPSLIRTGYNSPLHF. The CDR3 DNA sequence: TGTGCCTGGAGTCCCTCTTTGATCCGGACGGGGTATAATTCACCCCTCCACTTT.

With regard to this clonotype: A read error is possible here, since a much larger clone lies one base away. This chain links TRBV6-6 with TRBJ1-2; 10 nucleotides agree with TRBD1. Germline CDR1 reads MNHNY; CDR2 reads SVGAGI (reference sequence). This CDR3 has 15 amino acids. Trimming at V came to 4 bases and at J to 7 bases, leaving 9 bases not matched to a gene. In DNA form, the CDR3 reads TGTGCCAGCAGTTTCTCGAGACAGGGGGCAGGTGGCTACACCTTC. As protein: CASSFSRQGAGGYTF.

This chain joins TRBV20-1 and TRBJ2-1; 8 bases are shared with TRBD2. The CDR3 runs 14 residues. The trim removed 6 bases at V and 3 bases at J, leaving 7 bases unmatched. Germline-derived CDR1 and CDR2 are DFQATT and SNEGSKA (reference sequence). CDR3: CSAPRGGHYNEQFF. In DNA form, the CDR3 reads TGCAGTGCCCCCCGGGGGGGCCACTACAATGAGCAGTTCTTC.

A remark on this clonotype: This could be a read error, since a much larger clone is one nucleotide away. The rearrangement uses TRBV6-1 and TRBJ2-2; D gene unclear. Germline V gene data show CDR1 as MNHNS and CDR2 as SASEGT. Between the trimmed V and J ends, which lost 7 bases and 1 base, there was a span of 13 bases. The CDR3 extends over 15 amino acids. The CDR3: CASIVRPLNTGELFF. The DNA of the CDR3 is TGTGCCAGCATTGTAAGGCCTTTGAACACCGGGGAGCTGTTTTTT.

V and J are TRBV27 and TRBJ1-2; D may be TRBD1 (5 bases). The CDR3 has 14 residues. Trimming removed 8 bases at V and 3 bases at J, with 16 bases between. From germline, CDR1 is MNHEY and CDR2 SMNVEV (reference sequence). Here the CDR3 DNA reads TGTGCCAGCGCCTTGTGGGGGATAGACTATGGCTACACCTTC. It encodes CASALWGIDYGYTF.

This clonotype is labeled as medium-sized. CDR3 nucleotide sequence: TGTGCCATCAGTGATCCTCAAAGGAACACTGAAGCTTTCTTT. Translated: CAISDPQRNTEAFF. The V gene is TRBV10-3, the J gene TRBJ1-1; D not certain. The germline CDR1 and CDR2 sequences are ENHRY and SYGVKD. The CDR3 length is 14 residues. The V gene lost 3 bases and the J gene lost 1 base, with 9 bases spanning the gap.

This clonotype is categorized as medium-sized (0.01 to 0.1%). As DNA, the CDR3 is TGTGCCATCACCGGGGCCAGCTCTGGAAACACCATATATTTT. Translating it yields CAITGASSGNTIYF. V gene TRBV10-3 combines with J gene TRBJ1-3, with D maybe TRBD1 (5 bases). The V end lost 7 bases, the J end lost 0 bases, and 10 bases lay between the germline ends. Germline V gene sequence: CDR1 ENHRY, CDR2 SYGVKD. The CDR3 length is 14 residues.

Relative to its sample, this clonotype is medium-sized. The rearrangement joins TRBV20-1 to TRBJ1-1; perhaps TRBD1 as D (5 bases). CDR1 and CDR2 (germline): DFQATT, SNEGSKA (reference sequence). Between the trimmed V and J ends, which lost 3 bases and 2 bases, there was a span of 10 bases. The CDR3 is 13 residues long. The CDR3 loop reads CSASHGANTEAFF. The CDR3 DNA reads as TGCAGTGCTAGTCACGGGGCTAACACTGAAGCTTTCTTT.

The CDR3 protein is CASSPPGGGSNIQYF. The CDR3 region has the DNA TGTGCCAGCAGCCCCCCCGGGGGGGGTAGCAACATTCAGTACTTC. The V call is TRBV16, the J call TRBJ2-4, with TRBD2 identical over 8 bases. Germline V lookup: CDR1 KGHSY, CDR2 FQNENV. The V segment lost 4 bases and the J segment 7 bases; nucleotides outside the gene matches: 9. The CDR3 spans 15 residues.

This clonotype ranks as medium-sized. This rearrangement joins TRBV6-5 to TRBJ1-1, with D possibly being TRBD1 (5 bases). CDR1 MNHEY and CDR2 SVGAGI come from the germline V gene. Trimming removed 11 bases at V and 6 bases at J, with 19 bases between. This CDR3 is 13 amino acids long. The CDR3 reads CASQGEAQPEAFF. The CDR3 bases are TGTGCCTCACAAGGGGAGGCCCAACCTGAAGCTTTCTTT.

With regard to this clonotype: A far larger clone is only one base removed, so a read error is likely. The V gene is TRBV6-5, the J gene TRBJ1-6, with 9 bases that match TRBD1. The trim removed 6 bases at V and 8 bases at J, leaving 8 bases unmatched. The CDR3 covers 15 residues. Germline V CDR1 and CDR2: MNHEY, SVGAGI. This CDR3 is CASREGTGRDSPLHF. As DNA, the CDR3 is TGTGCCAGCAGGGAGGGGACAGGGAGGGATTCACCCCTCCACTTT.

By share, this clonotype counts as medium-sized. The chain joins TRBV19 to TRBJ1-1; maybe TRBD1 (5 bases). The CDR3 consists of 16 residues. The germline V gene has CDR1 LNHDA and CDR2 SQIVND (reference sequence). Trimming stripped 6 bases from V and 0 bases from J, with 17 bases between. The CDR3 DNA is TGTGCCAGTAGGAGGGGCGCGGGTCGGATGAACACTGAAGCTTTCTTT. Protein sequence: CASRRGAGRMNTEAFF.

The chain employs TRBV5-6 and TRBJ2-5; 12 bases fit TRBD1. The germline V gene encodes CDR1 SGHDT and CDR2 YYEEEE. This CDR3 contains 16 residues. Trimming cost V 1 base and J 6 bases; bases outside gene matches: 7. This chain's CDR3 is CASSLTGTGGGKTQYF. The CDR3 region has the DNA TGTGCCAGCAGCTTGACAGGGACAGGGGGCGGGAAGACCCAGTACTTC.

Sample share makes this clonotype medium-sized (0.01 to 0.1%). This rearrangement joins TRBV6-1 to TRBJ1-3; D unclear. Germline CDR1 and CDR2: MNHNS and SASEGT. This CDR3 is built from 14 residues. V gave up 9 bases and J gave up 0 bases, with 12 bases separating them. The CDR3 region is CASLGMSSGNTIYF. CDR3 DNA: TGTGCCAGTCTGGGGATGAGCTCTGGAAACACCATATATTTT.

In its sample, this clonotype is medium-sized. The gene calls are TRBV13 and TRBJ2-7, with 7 bases matching TRBD1. The trim removed 0 bases at V and 5 bases at J, leaving 10 bases unmatched. This CDR3 is 16 amino acids long. CDR1 and CDR2 from the germline V gene are PRHDT and FYEKMQ (reference sequence). This CDR3 is CASSLGFAQGRNEQYF. The CDR3 DNA sequence: TGTGCCAGCAGCTTAGGGTTTGCACAGGGGCGCAACGAGCAGTACTTC.